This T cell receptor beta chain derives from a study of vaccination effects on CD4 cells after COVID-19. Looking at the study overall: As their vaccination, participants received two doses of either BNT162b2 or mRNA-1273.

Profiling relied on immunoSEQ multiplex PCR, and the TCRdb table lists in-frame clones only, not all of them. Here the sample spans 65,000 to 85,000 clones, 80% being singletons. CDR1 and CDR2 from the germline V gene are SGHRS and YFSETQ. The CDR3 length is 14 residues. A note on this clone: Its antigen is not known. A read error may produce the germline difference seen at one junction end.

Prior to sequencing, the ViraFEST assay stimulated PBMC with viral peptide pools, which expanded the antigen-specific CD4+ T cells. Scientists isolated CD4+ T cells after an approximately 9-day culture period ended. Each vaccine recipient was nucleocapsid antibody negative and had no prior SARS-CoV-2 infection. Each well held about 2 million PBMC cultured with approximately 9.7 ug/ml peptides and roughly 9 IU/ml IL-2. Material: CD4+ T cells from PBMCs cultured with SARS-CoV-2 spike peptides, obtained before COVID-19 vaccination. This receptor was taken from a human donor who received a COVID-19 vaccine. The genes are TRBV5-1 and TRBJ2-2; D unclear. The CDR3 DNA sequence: TGCGCCAGCAGATTGGAGCTCCGAACCGGGGAGCTGTTTTTT. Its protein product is CASRLELRTGELFF.